In this sample, the clone carrying this T cell receptor (beta chain) turned up a few times. Its target is not known. The cDNA 3' end received a ligated oligonucleotide with a UMI. First-round PCR used three to four cycles and beta primers RC1.1 and RC1.2 covering TRBC1 and TRBC2. Via MiXCR, TCRdb re-called the UMI-ligation and nested PCR reads, giving one row per CDR3 protein. This table holds 25,000 to 40,000 distinct CDR3 sequences, over 9% found once. This record belongs to a study of quantifying T cell responses using KT2 cells. Study-wide context: TCR alpha and beta constant-region primers primed reverse transcription of RNA. Whole-study results and caveats: Detection of KT2 sequences held at the lowest tested level, about one cell per 100,000 PBMC.

KT2 cells were mixed with fixed PBMC numbers at varying ratios. The V segment lost 6 bases and the J segment 5 bases; nucleotides outside the gene matches: 19. CDR1 SEHNR and CDR2 FQNEAQ come from the germline V gene (reference sequence). CDR3 length: 18 residues. This clonotype was obtained from a human donor. Sequencing input: PBMCs spiked with cells of the T cell clone KT2. The chain couples TRBV7-9 to TRBJ2-1; the match to TRBD1 covers 7 bases. The CDR3 reads CASSWGTEKNFPHNEQFF. CDR3 DNA: TGTGCCAGCAGTTGGGGGACAGAGAAAAACTTCCCCCACAATGAGCAGTTCTTC.